The 6 T cell receptor beta chains in this list originate from one sample, sequenced in a study of blood T cell repertoires in COVID-19. TCRdb's table, derived via immunoSEQ multiplex PCR, lists solely in-frame clones and lacks some. The sample consists of about 160,000 clones, roughly 73% of them appearing once. Sequencing used peripheral blood. The receptor source for this set is a man between 65 and 85 years old with acute or convalescent COVID-19.

The gene calls are TRBV10-2 and TRBJ2-7; possibly TRBD2 for D (6 bases). CDR1 and CDR2 (germline): WSHSY, SAAADI. The ends were cut back, 3 bases at V and 3 bases at J, with 18 bases in the middle. CDR3 length equals 16 residues. CDR3 sequence: CASSDHLGGPSYEQYF. The CDR3 coding sequence is TGCGCCAGCAGTGACCACCTTGGAGGGCCCAGCTACGAGCAGTACTTC.

This rearrangement joins TRBV9 to TRBJ2-3, with TRBD2 matching over 14 bases. In germline, CDR1 is SGDLS, CDR2 YYNGEE. The CDR3 has 17 residues. Trimming at V came to 4 bases and at J to 2 bases, leaving 6 bases not matched to a gene. CDR3 loop: CASSPGTSGSYTDTQYF. In nucleotides, the CDR3 is TGTGCCAGCAGCCCCGGGACTAGCGGGAGCTACACAGATACGCAGTATTTT.

This chain links TRBV2 with TRBJ2-2, with D possibly TRBD2 on 6 matching bases. This CDR3 region has 15 residues. CDR1 is SNHLY and CDR2 is FYNNEI in the germline V gene. Trimming took off 0 bases at V and 3 bases at J, with 8 bases between the two ends. The CDR3 DNA sequence: TGTGCCAGCAGTGAAGCGCGGGGCGACACCGGGGAGCTGTTTTTT. Its protein product is CASSEARGDTGELFF.

This chain uses TRBV9 with TRBJ1-1; the match to TRBD1 covers 8 bases. CDR3 length: 14 amino acids. The V and J ends lost 3 bases and 4 bases, in that order; junction bases with no gene match: 5. Looked up from germline, CDR1 is SGDLS and CDR2 is YYNGEE. The CDR3 nucleotides read TGTGCCAGCAGCGCGAGACAGGGGACCACTGAAGCTTTCTTT. It encodes CASSARQGTTEAFF. Full variable domain (rest looked up from reference TRBV9 and TRBJ1-1): DSGVTQTPKHLITATGQRVTLRCSPRSGDLSVYWYQQSLDQGLQFLIQYYNGEERAKGNILERFSAQQFPDLHSELNLSSLELGDSALYFCASSARQGTTEAFFGQGTRLTVV.

The V gene is TRBV7-6, the J gene TRBJ2-6, with 7 bases aligning to TRBD1. Per the germline V gene, CDR1 is SGHVS and CDR2 is FNYEAQ. V dropped 5 bases and J dropped 1; count of bases not matched to a gene: 17. This CDR3 has 20 amino acids. The CDR3 nucleotides read TGTGCCAGCAGCACCTTTCTGGGACAGCGGACTTTATCTGGGGCCAACGTCCTGACTTTC. Translated: CASSTFLGQRTLSGANVLTF.

The V call is TRBV28, the J call TRBJ1-2, with D perhaps TRBD1 (6 bases). Germline V gene lookup returns CDR1 MDHEN and CDR2 SYDVKM. Between the trimmed V and J ends, which lost 8 bases and 8 bases, there was a span of 12 bases. This CDR3 is built from 11 residues. The CDR3 loop is CASFERGGYTF. Written as DNA, the CDR3 is TGTGCCAGCTTTGAAAGGGGGGGCTACACCTTC.